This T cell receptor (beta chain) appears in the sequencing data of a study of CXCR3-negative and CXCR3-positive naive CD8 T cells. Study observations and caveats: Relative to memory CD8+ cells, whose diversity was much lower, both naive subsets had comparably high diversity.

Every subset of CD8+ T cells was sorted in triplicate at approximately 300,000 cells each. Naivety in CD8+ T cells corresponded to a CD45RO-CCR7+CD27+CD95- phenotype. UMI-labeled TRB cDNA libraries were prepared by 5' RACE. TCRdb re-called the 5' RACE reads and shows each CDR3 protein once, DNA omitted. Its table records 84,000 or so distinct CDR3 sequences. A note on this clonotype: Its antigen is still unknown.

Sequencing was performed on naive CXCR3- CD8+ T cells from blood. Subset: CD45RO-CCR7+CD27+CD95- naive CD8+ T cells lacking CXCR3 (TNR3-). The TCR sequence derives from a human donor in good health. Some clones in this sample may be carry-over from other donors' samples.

The CDR3 reads CASSKASYLAKNIQYF. This chain connects TRBV21-1 to TRBJ2-4. TRBV21-1 is classified as a pseudogene. The CDR3 runs to 16 residues.